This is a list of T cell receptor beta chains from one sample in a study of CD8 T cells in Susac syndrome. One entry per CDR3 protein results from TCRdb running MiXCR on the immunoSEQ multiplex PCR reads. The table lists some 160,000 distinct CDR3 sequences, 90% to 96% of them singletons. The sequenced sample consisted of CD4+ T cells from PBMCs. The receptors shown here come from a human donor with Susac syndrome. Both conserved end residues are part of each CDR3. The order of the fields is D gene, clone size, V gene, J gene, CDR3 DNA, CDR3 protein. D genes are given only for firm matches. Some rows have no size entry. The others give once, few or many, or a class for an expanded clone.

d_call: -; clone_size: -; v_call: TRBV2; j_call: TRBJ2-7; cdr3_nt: TGTGCCAGCAGTTGGACACTCAAGTACGAGCAGTACTTC; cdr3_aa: CASSWTLKYEQYF
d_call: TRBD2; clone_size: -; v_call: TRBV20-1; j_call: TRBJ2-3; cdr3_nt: TGCAGTGCTAGAGAGCCTAGCGGCCACACAGATACGCAGTATTTT; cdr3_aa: CSAREPSGHTDTQYF
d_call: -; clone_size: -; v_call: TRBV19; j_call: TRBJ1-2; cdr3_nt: TGTGCCAGTAGTCCCCGGGAAGGTGGCTACACCTTC; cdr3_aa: CASSPREGGYTF
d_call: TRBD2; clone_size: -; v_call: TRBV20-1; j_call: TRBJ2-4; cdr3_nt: TGCAGTGCAAGAGGTGGTAGCGGGGGGAAAAACATTCAGTACTTC; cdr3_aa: CSARGGSGGKNIQYF
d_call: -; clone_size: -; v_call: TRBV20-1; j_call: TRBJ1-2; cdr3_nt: TGCAGTGCTTCACAGCAATCCTATGGCTACACCTTC; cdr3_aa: CSASQQSYGYTF
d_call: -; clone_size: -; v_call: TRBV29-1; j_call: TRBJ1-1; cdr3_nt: TGCAGCGTTGAGGAGAGGGTCGGCACTGAAGCTTTCTTT; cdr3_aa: CSVEERVGTEAFF
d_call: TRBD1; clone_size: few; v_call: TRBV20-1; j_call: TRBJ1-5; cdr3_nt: TGCAGTGCTCGGTCAGGGACAGGGGATCAGCCCCAGCATTTT; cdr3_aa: CSARSGTGDQPQHF
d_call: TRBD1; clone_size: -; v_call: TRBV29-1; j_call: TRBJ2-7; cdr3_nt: TGCAGCGTTCGAGGACAGGACTCCTACGAGCAGTACTTC; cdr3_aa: CSVRGQDSYEQYF
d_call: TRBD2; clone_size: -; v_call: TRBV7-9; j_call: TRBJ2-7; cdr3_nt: TGTGCCAGCAGTCCCGGGACTAGCGGGAGGTCGGGGGAGTACTTC; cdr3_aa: CASSPGTSGRSGEYF
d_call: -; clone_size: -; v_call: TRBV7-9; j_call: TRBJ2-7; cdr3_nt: TGTGCCAGCAGCCGACAAGGGTTAAGCGAGCAGTACTTC; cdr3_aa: CASSRQGLSEQYF
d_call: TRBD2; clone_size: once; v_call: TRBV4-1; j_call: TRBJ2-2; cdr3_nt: TGCGCCAGCAGCTTGAATACCGGACTAGCGGGCGTAACCGGGGAGCTGTTTTTT; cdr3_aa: CASSLNTGLAGVTGELFF
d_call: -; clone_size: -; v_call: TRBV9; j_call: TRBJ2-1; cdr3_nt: TGTGCCAGCAGCCCTCTAACCAAAAACAATGAGCAGTTCTTC; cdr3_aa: CASSPLTKNNEQFF
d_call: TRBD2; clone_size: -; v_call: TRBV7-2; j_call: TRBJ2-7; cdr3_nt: TGTGCCAGCACCCGACCAACTAGCGGGATCTTCCTCTCCTACGAGCAGTACTTC; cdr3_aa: CASTRPTSGIFLSYEQYF
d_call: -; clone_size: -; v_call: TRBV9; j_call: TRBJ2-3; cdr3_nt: TGTGCCAGCAGCGTAGGTCCCTCTGCGGCCGATACGCAGTATTTT; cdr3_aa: CASSVGPSAADTQYF
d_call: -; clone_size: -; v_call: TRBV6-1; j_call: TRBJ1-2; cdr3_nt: TGTGCCAGCACGGTAGCGGCGGGGGGCTACACCTTC; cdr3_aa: CASTVAAGGYTF
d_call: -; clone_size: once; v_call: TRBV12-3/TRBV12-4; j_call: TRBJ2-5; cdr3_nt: TGTGCCAGCAGTTTGTGGGGGGAGACCCAGTACTTC; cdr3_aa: CASSLWGETQYF
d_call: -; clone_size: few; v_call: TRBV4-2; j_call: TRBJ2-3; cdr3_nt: TGTGCCAGTTCGGCCGGTGGCACAGATACGCAGTATTTT; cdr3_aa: CASSAGGTDTQYF
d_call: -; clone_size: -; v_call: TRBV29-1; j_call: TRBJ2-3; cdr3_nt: TGCAGCGTTGAAGTTTTGGGGAAGAGCACAGATACGCAGTATTTT; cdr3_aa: CSVEVLGKSTDTQYF
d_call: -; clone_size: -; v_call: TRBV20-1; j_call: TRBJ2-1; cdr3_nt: TGCAGTGCTAGAGGAGGGGTTCGTTCCTACAATGAGCAGTTCTTC; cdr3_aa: CSARGGVRSYNEQFF
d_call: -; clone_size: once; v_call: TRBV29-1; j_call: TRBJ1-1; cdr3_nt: TGCAGCGTTGGGATCCAAAACACTGAAGCTTTCTTT; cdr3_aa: CSVGIQNTEAFF
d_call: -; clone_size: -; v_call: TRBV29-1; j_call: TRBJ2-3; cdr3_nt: TGCAGCGTCCTAAGGGGATTAGGAGGCACAGATACGCAGTATTTT; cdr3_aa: CSVLRGLGGTDTQYF
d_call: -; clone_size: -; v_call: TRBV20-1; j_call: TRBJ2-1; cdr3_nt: TGCAGTGCTAGAGGCCCTTACAATGAGCAGTTCTTC; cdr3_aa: CSARGPYNEQFF
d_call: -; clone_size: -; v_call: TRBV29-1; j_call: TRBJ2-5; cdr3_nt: TGCAGCGCCGTGGGAGGTGAGGGAGAGACCCAGTACTTC; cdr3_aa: CSAVGGEGETQYF
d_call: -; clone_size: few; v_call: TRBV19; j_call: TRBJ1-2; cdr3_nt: TGTGCCAGTAGAACGGGACGCAACTATGGCTACACCTTC; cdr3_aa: CASRTGRNYGYTF
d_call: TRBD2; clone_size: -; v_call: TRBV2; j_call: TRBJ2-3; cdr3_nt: TGTGCCAGCAGTGAAGCGTACGCGGGAGAGTATGGAGATACGCAGTATTTT; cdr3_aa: CASSEAYAGEYGDTQYF
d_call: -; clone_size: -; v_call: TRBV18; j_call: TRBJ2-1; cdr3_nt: TGTGCCAGCTCGCCTACACCCGGGGAGAACAATGAGCAGTTCTTC; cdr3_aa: CASSPTPGENNEQFF
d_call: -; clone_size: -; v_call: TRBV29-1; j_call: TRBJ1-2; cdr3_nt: TGCAGCGTTGATGACAACAACTATGGCTACACCTTC; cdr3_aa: CSVDDNNYGYTF
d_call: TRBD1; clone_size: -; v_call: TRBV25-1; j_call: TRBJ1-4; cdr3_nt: TGTGCCAGCACCAAAACCGGGACAGGTACAACTAATGAAAAACTGTTTTTT; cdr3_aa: CASTKTGTGTTNEKLFF
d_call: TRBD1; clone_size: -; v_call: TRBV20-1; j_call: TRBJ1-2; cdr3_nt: TGCAGTGCTAGAGGAACGGGACAGGGATCTAAGTACGAAAGAAACTATGGCTACACCTTC; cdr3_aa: CSARGTGQGSKYERNYGYTF